The clone carrying this TCR beta chain was seen ten or more times. Donation came from healthy HIV-negative adults that had no recent acute infections or vaccinations. The unsorted PBMC sample used ten immunoSEQ deep assay plates. TCRdb's table, derived via immunoSEQ multiplex PCR, lists solely in-frame clones and lacks some. Among roughly 450,000 clones listed, 79% were seen once. This record belongs to a study of shared clonotypes between healthy human individuals. Trimming removed 4 bases from V and 3 bases from J, with 22 bases in between. Per germline, CDR1 MNHEY and CDR2 SMNVEV (reference sequence). The CDR3 covers 17 residues.

The sequenced sample consisted of PBMCs. This TCR was sampled from a woman aged 40 to 50 in good health. Some clones in this sample may be carry-over from other donors' samples. V gene TRBV27 combines with J gene TRBJ2-7; either TRBD1 or TRBD2 may supply D (5 bases each). This chain's CDR3 is CASSSSPVPGPGYEQYF. The CDR3 region has the DNA TGTGCCAGCAGTTCATCCCCAGTACCGGGGCCCGGCTACGAGCAGTACTTC.